These T cell receptor beta chains were read from a single sample in a study of vaccination effects on CD4 cells after COVID-19. No antigen has been identified for these receptors. TCRdb keeps only in-frame clones here, not all; method: immunoSEQ multiplex PCR. The table has about 45,000 clones, 55% to 85% seen once. The sample here was CD4+ T cells from PBMCs cultured without peptide, taken after COVID-19 vaccination. Source of these receptors: a human donor who received a COVID-19 vaccine. Each CDR3 is given with its conserved first and last residue. The D gene is left open where the match is weak. The size of a clone is reported for some rows only, either as once, few or many, or as a class for expanded clones.

-	TRBV4-1	TRBJ2-7	-	TGCGCCAGCAGAGAGGACCCGGGATCCCTCTCCTACGAGCAGTACTTC	CASREDPGSLSYEQYF
-	TRBV21-1	TRBJ1-2	-	TGTGCCAGCAGGGGGAAGGGAGACTATGGCTACACCTTC	CASRGKGDYGYTF
once	TRBV4-1	TRBJ2-7	-	TGCGCCAGCAGCCCCCGAGGTACCCTGAGCTCCTACGAGCAGTACTTC	CASSPRGTLSSYEQYF
-	TRBV5-8	TRBJ2-7	TRBD2	TGTGCCAGCAGCTTGTCTGGCGGGGGGGCCGATCAGTACTTC	CASSLSGGGADQYF
-	TRBV19	TRBJ1-1	-	TGTGCCAGTAGGAAGACCCAGGACGCTCCTGAAGCTTTCTTT	CASRKTQDAPEAFF
-	TRBV6-1	TRBJ1-3	TRBD1	TGTGCCAGCAGTGACCCCGGGACAGTCTCTGGAAACACCATATATTTT	CASSDPGTVSGNTIYF
-	TRBV5-1	TRBJ2-3	-	TGCGCCAGCAGCTTGGGAGCCGGGACCTCGGGAGATACGCAGTATTTT	CASSLGAGTSGDTQYF
-	TRBV3-1/TRBV3-2	TRBJ2-3	-	TGTGCCAGCAGCCCCAGCGGCACAGATACGCAGTATTTT	CASSPSGTDTQYF
few	TRBV9	TRBJ2-1	-	TGTGCCAGCAGCGCCGGGACGACCTCCTACAATGAGCAGTTCTTC	CASSAGTTSYNEQFF
-	TRBV5-1	TRBJ2-1	-	TGCGCCAGCACCACCGTTGGAGGGTCCTACAATGAGCAGTTCTTC	CASTTVGGSYNEQFF
-	TRBV27	TRBJ2-7	-	TGTGCCAGCACATCAGGGTTGGGGCAAAAACGCGAGCAGTACTTC	CASTSGLGQKREQYF
-	TRBV9	TRBJ1-1	-	TGTGCCAGCAGCCTCCCCCCTGATCTAGTGACTGAAGCTTTCTTT	CASSLPPDLVTEAFF
-	TRBV5-4	TRBJ2-6	-	TGTGCCAGCAGGATCTTGCGAATCTCAACCTCTGGGGCCAACGTCCTGACTTTC	CASRILRISTSGANVLTF
-	TRBV5-4	TRBJ2-3	-	TGTGCCAGCAGCCTCGGGTATACGCAGTATTTT	CASSLGYTQYF
-	TRBV30	TRBJ1-5	TRBD1	TGTGCCTGGAGTAAGGACAGGGTAAGCGAGGGCCATCAGCCCCAGCATTTT	CAWSKDRVSEGHQPQHF
-	TRBV6-5	TRBJ2-5	-	TGTGCCAGCAGTTACTCGGGGGCGGGAGAGACCCAGTACTTC	CASSYSGAGETQYF
-	TRBV5-1	TRBJ2-3	TRBD2	TGCGCCAGCAGCCCGGGGGGCGGGGGGCCCACAGATACGCAGTATTTT	CASSPGGGGPTDTQYF